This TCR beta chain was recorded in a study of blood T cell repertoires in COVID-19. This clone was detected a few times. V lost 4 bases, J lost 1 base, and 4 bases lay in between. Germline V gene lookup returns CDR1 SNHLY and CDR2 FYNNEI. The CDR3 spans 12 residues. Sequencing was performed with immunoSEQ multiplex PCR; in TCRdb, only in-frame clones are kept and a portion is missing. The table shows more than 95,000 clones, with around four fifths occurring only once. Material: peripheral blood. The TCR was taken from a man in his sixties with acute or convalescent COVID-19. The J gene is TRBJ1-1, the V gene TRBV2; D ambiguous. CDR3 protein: CASSVKNTEAFF. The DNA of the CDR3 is TGTGCCAGCAGTGTAAAGAACACTGAAGCTTTCTTT.